Below, one TCR beta chain is given with its context. The data belong to a study of blood T cell repertoires in COVID-19. Across the whole study: Whether acute or convalescent, the COVID-19 samples came from the United States, Italy and Spain. Sources were T cells, B-cell-depleted T cells, or PBMCs; the material itself was cDNA or gDNA.

In the authors' workflow: The authors estimated nucleated cell counts from reference gene primer amplification. The protocol was immunoSEQ multiplex PCR, while the TCRdb copy is restricted to in-frame clones and leaves out a portion. The DNA gave D and trimming, while V, J and clone size come from that table. This table has some 400,000 clones, about 80% appearing once. Unmatched junction bases numbered 14, after V lost 8 bases and J lost 9 bases. The CDR3 contains 16 residues. Germline V gene data show CDR1 as KGHSH and CDR2 as LQKENI. V usage is TRBV18 and J usage is TRBJ2-1, with 12 bases that match TRBD2. The source of this sequence is a human donor with acute or convalescent COVID-19. The donor label of this sample is uncertain. Sequencing was done on a sample of peripheral blood. The CDR3 protein is CASAFASGRVYGEQFF. CDR3 nucleotide sequence: TGTGCCAGCGCGTTCGCTAGCGGGAGGGTGTATGGTGAGCAGTTCTTC. Full variable domain (outside the CDR3, taken from reference TRBV18 and TRBJ2-1): NAGVMQNPRHLVRRRGQEARLRCSPMKGHSHVYWYRQLPEEGLKFMVYLQKENIIDESGMPKERFSAEFPKEGPSILRIQQVVRGDSAAYFCASAFASGRVYGEQFFGPGTRLTVL.